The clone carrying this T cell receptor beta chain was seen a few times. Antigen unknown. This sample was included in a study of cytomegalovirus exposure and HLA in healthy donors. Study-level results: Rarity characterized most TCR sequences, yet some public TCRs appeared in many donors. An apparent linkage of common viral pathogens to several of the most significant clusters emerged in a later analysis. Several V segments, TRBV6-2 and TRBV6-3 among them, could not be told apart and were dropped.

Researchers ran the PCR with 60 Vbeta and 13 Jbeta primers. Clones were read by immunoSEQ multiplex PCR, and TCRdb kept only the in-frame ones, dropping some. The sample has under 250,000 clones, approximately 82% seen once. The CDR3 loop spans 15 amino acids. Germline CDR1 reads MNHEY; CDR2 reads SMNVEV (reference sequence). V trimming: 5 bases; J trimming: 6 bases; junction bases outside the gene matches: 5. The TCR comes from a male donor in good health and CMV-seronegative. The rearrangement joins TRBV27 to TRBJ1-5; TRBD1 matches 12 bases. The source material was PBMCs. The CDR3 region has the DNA TGTGCCAGCAGTCGGGGGGACAGGGGGCTTCAGCCCCAGCATTTT. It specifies CASSRGDRGLQPQHF.